These 14 T cell receptor beta chains share one sample of origin, sequenced in a study of TIL therapy for anti-PD-1-resistant metastatic lung cancer. This was the immunoSEQ v3 assay. TCRdb's copy holds only in-frame clones and misses some; the assay was immunoSEQ multiplex PCR. The sample includes tens of thousands of clones, roughly two thirds of them seen just once. This sample's time point: pre-treatment sample, taken before nivolumab and TIL therapy. Pleural nodules or supraclavicular lymph nodes made up most of the excised metastases sampled. Material: tumor tissue, obtained at baseline. The source is a woman aged 30 to 85 with non-small cell lung cancer.

CDR3 coding DNA: TGTGCCAGCCTCACGGGACAGGGGCAAGATACGCAGTATTTT. Translated: CASLTGQGQDTQYF. J is TRBJ2-3 and V is TRBV6-1, with 10 positions matching TRBD1. The V gene end was trimmed by 8 bases and the J gene end by 5 bases; junction bases not matched to a gene: 7. The CDR3 sequence is 14 residues long. Germline-derived CDR1 and CDR2 are MNHNS and SASEGT.

This clone was detected once. J is TRBJ2-7 and V is TRBV5-4; 12 bases match TRBD2. This CDR3 has 17 amino acids. V lost 0 bases to trimming and J lost 7 bases; unmatched junction nucleotides: 11. The V gene's germline CDR1 is SGHNT and CDR2 YYREEE (reference sequence). As DNA, the CDR3 is TGTGCCAGCAGCTTGGGGGGACTAGCGGGCCATAGAACAGAGCAGTACTTC. Translating it yields CASSLGGLAGHRTEQYF.

This clone was detected a few times. V and J are TRBV21-1 and TRBJ2-3; no check of the table's D call, TRBD2, against the DNA was made. TRBV21-1 is a pseudogene locus. CDR3 length: 18 amino acids. CDR3 bases: TGTGCCAGCAGCAAAGGAACAAAGCGGGGGTTACTCACAGATACGCAGTATTTT. It codes for CASSKGTKRGLLTDTQYF.

This rearrangement joins TRBV6-1 to TRBJ2-3; no definite D call. In germline, CDR1 is MNHNS, CDR2 SASEGT. This CDR3 is 15 amino acids long. The V end was cut by 7 bases, the J end by 4 bases, with 18 bases between. CDR3 region: CASKSEPVRSDTQYF. CDR3 DNA sequence: TGTGCCAGCAAGAGCGAGCCTGTACGTTCAGATACGCAGTATTTT.

V and J are TRBV7-2 and TRBJ1-1; D remains unclear. The CDR3 consists of 13 residues. Per germline, CDR1 SGHTA and CDR2 FQGNSA. The V gene lost 8 bases and the J gene lost 1 base, with 11 bases spanning the gap. The CDR3 sequence is CASGYQANTEAFF. CDR3 nucleotides: TGTGCCAGCGGGTACCAGGCGAACACTGAAGCTTTCTTT.

In its sample, this clone was seen once. CDR3 bases: TGTGCCAGCAGCTTTAAAGAGACCCAGTACTTC. Protein sequence: CASSFKETQYF. The rearrangement links TRBV6-1 to TRBJ2-5; D uncertain. Germline lookup yields CDR1 MNHNS and CDR2 SASEGT. Trimming shortened V by 6 bases and J by 3 bases, and 5 bases separated the two germline ends. The CDR3 has 11 residues.

This CDR3 reads CASSAASQRTSYEQYF. Written as DNA, the CDR3 is TGCGCCAGCAGCGCCGCCTCCCAGCGTACCTCCTACGAGCAGTACTTC. V is TRBV5-1 and J is TRBJ2-7; D remains unclear. V lost 4 bases and J lost 0, with 17 bases in between. The CDR3 sequence is 16 residues long. In germline, CDR1 is SGHRS, CDR2 YFSETQ. Filled out from reference TRBV5-1 and TRBJ2-7, the complete variable domain reads KAGVTQTPRYLIKTRGQQVTLSCSPISGHRSVSWYQQTPGQGLQFLFEYFSETQRNKGNFPGRFSGRQFSNSRSEMNVSTLELGDSALYLCASSAASQRTSYEQYFGPGTRLTVT.

The rearrangement joins TRBV5-6 to TRBJ2-3, with 10 bases aligning to TRBD2. CDR1 is SGHDT, CDR2 YYEEEE, per germline. This CDR3 is built from 16 residues. V shed 5 bases and J 5 bases; nucleotides not matched to a gene: 11. Here the CDR3 DNA reads TGTGCCAGCAGAAAGAGCGGGAGGGCCGGGCAAGATACGCAGTATTTT. Its translation is CASRKSGRAGQDTQYF.

A few counts support this clone. V usage is TRBV2 and J usage is TRBJ1-1, with D perhaps TRBD1 (5 bases). The CDR3 length is 14 residues. Trimming stripped 6 bases from V and 6 bases from J, with 17 bases between. Germline-derived CDR1 and CDR2 are SNHLY and FYNNEI. The CDR3 nucleotides read TGTGCCAGCAGCCCACGACCGGGGGTATCTGAAGCTTTCTTT. This codes for CASSPRPGVSEAFF. Full variable domain (rest looked up from reference TRBV2 and TRBJ1-1): EPEVTQTPSHQVTQMGQEVILRCVPISNHLYFYWYRQILGQKVEFLVSFYNNEISEKSEIFDDQFSVERPDGSNFTLKIRSTKLEDSAMYFCASSPRPGVSEAFFGQGTRLTVV.

This clone was seen more than once but under ten times. This chain joins TRBV28 and TRBJ2-1; 9 bases align to TRBD2. Germline loops: CDR1 MDHEN, CDR2 SYDVKM. The length of the CDR3 is 14 residues. Trimming took 5 bases from V and 6 from J; bases not matched to a gene: 5. For the CDR3, the DNA is TGTGCCAGCAGTGCGGCGGGAGGGAGCAATGAGCAGTTCTTC. Amino acids: CASSAAGGSNEQFF.

The chain joins TRBV5-4 to TRBJ2-2, with D tentatively TRBD1 or TRBD2 (5 bases each). Germline CDR1 is SGHNT and CDR2 is YYREEE (reference sequence). Deletions cut 4 bases from V and 0 bases from J, with 13 bases between. CDR3 size: 16 residues. The CDR3 loop is CASSADPGPNTGELFF. The CDR3, as DNA: TGTGCCAGCAGCGCAGACCCGGGACCGAACACCGGGGAGCTGTTTTTT.

The chain combines TRBV11-2 with TRBJ2-7; 10 nucleotides line up with TRBD2. Trimming cost V 3 bases and J 0 bases; bases outside gene matches: 5. Per the germline V gene, CDR1 is SGHAT and CDR2 is FQNNGV. The CDR3 extends over 16 amino acids. CDR3 loop: CASSFPRTSGSYEQYF. The DNA of the CDR3 is TGTGCCAGCAGCTTTCCCCGGACTAGCGGCTCCTACGAGCAGTACTTC. The variable domain in full, with the rest retrieved from reference TRBV11-2 and TRBJ2-7, is EAGVAQSPRYKIIEKRQSVAFWCNPISGHATLYWYQQILGQGPKLLIQFQNNGVVDDSQLPKDRFSAERLKGVDSTLKIQPAKLEDSAVYLCASSFPRTSGSYEQYFGPGTRLTVT.

This clone was picked up many times. The CDR3 spells CATSRYFKGTGEKLFF. CDR3 coding DNA: TGTGCCACCAGCAGATACTTTAAGGGGACCGGTGAAAAACTGTTTTTT. The chain combines TRBV15 with TRBJ1-4; possibly TRBD1 for D (5 bases). Looked up from germline, CDR1 is LNHNV and CDR2 is YYDKDF (reference sequence). V shed 2 bases and J shed 7 bases, with 17 bases lying between them. CDR3 length equals 16 residues. The full variable domain, in which reference TRBV15 and TRBJ1-4 provide the parts outside the CDR3, is DAMVIQNPRYQVTQFGKPVTLSCSQTLNHNVMYWYQQKSSQAPKLLFHYYDKDFNNEADTPDNFQSRRPNTSFCFLDIRSPGLGDTAMYLCATSRYFKGTGEKLFFGSGTQLSVL.

The V gene is TRBV2, the J gene TRBJ2-5; D gene uncertain. The DNA matches TRBJ2-7 better at its end, which makes the J call doubtful. This CDR3 contains 12 residues. Germline assignment: CDR1 SNHLY and CDR2 FYNNEI. CDR3 sequence reads: CASSEGYYEQYF. CDR3 bases: TGTGCCAGCAGTGAAGGGTACTACGAGCAGTACTTC.